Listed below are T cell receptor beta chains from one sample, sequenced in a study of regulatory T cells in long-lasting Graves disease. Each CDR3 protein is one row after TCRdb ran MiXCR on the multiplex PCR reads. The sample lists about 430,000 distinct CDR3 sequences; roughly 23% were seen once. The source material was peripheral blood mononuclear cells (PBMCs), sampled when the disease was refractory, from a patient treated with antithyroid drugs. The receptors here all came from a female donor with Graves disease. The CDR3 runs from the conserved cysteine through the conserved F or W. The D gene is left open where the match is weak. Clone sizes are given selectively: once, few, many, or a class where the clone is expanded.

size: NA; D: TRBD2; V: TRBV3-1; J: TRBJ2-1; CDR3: CASSPPGGYNEQFF; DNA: TGTGCCAGCAGCCCACCGGGAGGATACAATGAGCAGTTCTTC
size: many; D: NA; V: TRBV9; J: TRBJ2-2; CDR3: CASSVAARAANTGELFF; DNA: TGTGCCAGCAGCGTAGCTGCCCGGGCCGCGAACACCGGGGAGCTGTTTTTT
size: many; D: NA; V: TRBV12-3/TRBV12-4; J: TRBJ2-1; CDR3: CASSPYPGRENNEQFF; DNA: TGTGCCAGCAGTCCATACCCGGGACGCGAAAACAATGAGCAGTTCTTC
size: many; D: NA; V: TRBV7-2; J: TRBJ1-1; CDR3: CASSWIQENTEAFF; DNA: TGTGCCAGCAGCTGGATACAGGAGAACACTGAAGCTTTCTTT
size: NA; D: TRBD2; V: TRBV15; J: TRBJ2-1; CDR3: CATRAGGPRDEQFF; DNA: TGTGCCACCCGAGCGGGAGGGCCTCGGGATGAGCAGTTCTTC
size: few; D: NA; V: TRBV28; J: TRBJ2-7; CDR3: CASSRRGGLGYEQYF; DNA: TGTGCCAGCAGTCGTAGGGGGGGCCTGGGGTACGAGCAGTACTTC
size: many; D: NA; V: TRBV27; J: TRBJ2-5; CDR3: CASSFLTFPERTVETQYF; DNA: TGTGCCAGCAGTTTCCTAACCTTCCCGGAGAGGACCGTAGAGACCCAGTACTTC
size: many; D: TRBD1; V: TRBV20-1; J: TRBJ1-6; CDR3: CSATSGTANSPLHF; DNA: TGCAGTGCTACCTCCGGGACAGCTAATTCACCCCTCCACTTT
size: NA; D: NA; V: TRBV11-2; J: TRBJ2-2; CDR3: CASSLVAGGELFF; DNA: TGTGCCAGCAGCTTAGTGGCTGGCGGGGAGCTGTTTTTT
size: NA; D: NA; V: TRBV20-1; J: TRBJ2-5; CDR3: CSVRDTGSPPGTHQETQYF; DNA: TGCAGTGTTAGAGATACGGGTTCCCCCCCCGGGACGCACCAAGAGACCCAGTACTTC
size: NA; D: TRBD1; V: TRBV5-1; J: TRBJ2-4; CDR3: CASSPGGGQVRDIQYF; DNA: TGCGCCAGCAGCCCTGGGGGCGGACAGGTCCGGGACATTCAGTACTTC
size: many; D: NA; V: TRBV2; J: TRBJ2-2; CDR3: CASTVGVGTGELFF; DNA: TGTGCCAGCACGGTGGGGGTTGGGACCGGGGAGCTGTTTTTT
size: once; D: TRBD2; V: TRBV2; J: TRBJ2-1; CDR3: CASSGLAGVTNEQFF; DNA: TGTGCCAGCAGTGGTCTAGCGGGAGTGACCAATGAGCAGTTCTTC
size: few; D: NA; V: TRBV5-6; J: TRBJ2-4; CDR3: CASSLGVGAGAKNIQYF; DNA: TGTGCCAGCAGCTTGGGGGTGGGGGCCGGAGCCAAAAACATTCAGTACTTC
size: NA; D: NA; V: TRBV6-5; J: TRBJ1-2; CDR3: CASSSQVQNGYTF; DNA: TGTGCCAGCAGTTCACAGGTCCAAAATGGCTACACCTTC
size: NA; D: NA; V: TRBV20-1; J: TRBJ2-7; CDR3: CSARLAYSSYEQYF; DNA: TGCAGTGCTAGACTAGCATATAGCTCCTACGAGCAGTACTTC
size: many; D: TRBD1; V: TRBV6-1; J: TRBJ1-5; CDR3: CASSERGTGSFQPQHF; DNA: TGTGCCAGCAGTGAAAGGGGGACAGGGAGTTTTCAGCCCCAGCATTTT
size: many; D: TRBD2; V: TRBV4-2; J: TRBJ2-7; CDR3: CASSQGTSGPSYEQYF; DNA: TGTGCCAGCAGCCAAGGGACTAGCGGGCCATCCTACGAGCAGTACTTC
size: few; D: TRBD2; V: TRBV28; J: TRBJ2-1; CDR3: CASSSGLAGGTYNEQFF; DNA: TGTGCCAGCAGTTCGGGACTAGCGGGAGGTACTTACAATGAGCAGTTCTTC
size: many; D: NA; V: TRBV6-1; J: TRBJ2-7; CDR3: CASSEAPRAGWARLPTYEQYF; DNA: TGTGCCAGCAGTGAAGCGCCTAGGGCCGGTTGGGCTCGACTTCCTACCTACGAGCAGTACTTC
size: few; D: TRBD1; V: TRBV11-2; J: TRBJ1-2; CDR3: CASSSDRGGGYTF; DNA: TGTGCCAGCAGCTCCGACAGGGGGGGAGGCTACACCTTC
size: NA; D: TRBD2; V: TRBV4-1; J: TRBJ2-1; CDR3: CASKSGLAGTNEQFF; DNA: TGCGCCAGCAAATCGGGGCTAGCGGGGACCAATGAGCAGTTCTTC
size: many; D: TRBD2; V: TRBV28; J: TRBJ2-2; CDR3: CASSFPSSGGKTGELFF; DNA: TGTGCCAGCAGTTTTCCAAGCTCGGGAGGGAAGACCGGGGAGCTGTTTTTT
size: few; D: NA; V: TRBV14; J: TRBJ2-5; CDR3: CASSQDSSTDQETQYF; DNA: TGTGCCAGCAGCCAAGATAGTAGCACAGACCAAGAGACCCAGTACTTC
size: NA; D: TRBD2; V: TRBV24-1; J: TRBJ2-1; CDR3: CATSDPTTGTSGRVGNEQFF; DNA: TGTGCCACCAGTGATCCCACCACCGGGACTAGCGGGAGGGTAGGGAATGAGCAGTTCTTC
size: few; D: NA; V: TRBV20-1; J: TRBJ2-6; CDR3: CSAKEISSGANVLTF; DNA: TGCAGTGCTAAAGAGATAAGCTCTGGGGCCAACGTCCTGACTTTC
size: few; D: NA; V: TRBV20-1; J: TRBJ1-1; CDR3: CSANGASNTEAFF; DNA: TGCAGTGCTAACGGGGCATCGAACACTGAAGCTTTCTTT
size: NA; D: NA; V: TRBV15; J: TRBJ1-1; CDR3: CATGGLGNTEAFF; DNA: TGTGCCACCGGCGGCCTGGGGAACACTGAAGCTTTCTTT
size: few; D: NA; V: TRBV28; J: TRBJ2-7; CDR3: CASSFRDPYEQYF; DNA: TGTGCCAGCAGTTTCCGGGATCCCTACGAGCAGTACTTC
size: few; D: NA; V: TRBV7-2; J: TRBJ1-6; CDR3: CASSSPRGNGSPLHF; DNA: TGTGCCAGCAGCTCCCCCCGGGGGAACGGCTCACCCCTCCACTTT
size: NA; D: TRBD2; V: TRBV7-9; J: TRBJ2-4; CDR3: CASSYGTSGKNIQYF; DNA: TGTGCCAGCAGCTATGGGACTAGCGGAAAAAACATTCAGTACTTC
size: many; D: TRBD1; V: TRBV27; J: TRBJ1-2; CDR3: CASRIRQGGGYTF; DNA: TGTGCCAGCAGAATACGACAGGGGGGTGGCTACACCTTC
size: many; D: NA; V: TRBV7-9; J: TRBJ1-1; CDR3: CASRYDGSVSEAFF; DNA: TGTGCCAGCAGATACGACGGGAGCGTCTCTGAAGCTTTCTTT
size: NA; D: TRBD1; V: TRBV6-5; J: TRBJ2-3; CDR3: CASSYDPGTASRDTQYF; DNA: TGTGCCAGCAGTTACGACCCCGGGACAGCGTCGAGGGATACGCAGTATTTT
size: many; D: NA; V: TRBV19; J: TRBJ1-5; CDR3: CASSMIDALMPQHF; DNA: TGTGCCAGTAGTATGATAGACGCACTTATGCCCCAGCATTTT
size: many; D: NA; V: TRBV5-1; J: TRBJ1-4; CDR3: CASSLLTDRPNEKLFF; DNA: TGCGCCAGCAGCTTGTTGACAGATCGTCCTAATGAAAAACTGTTTTTT
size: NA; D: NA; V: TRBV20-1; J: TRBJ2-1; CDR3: CSAWVPGPGEQFF; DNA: TGCAGTGCGTGGGTCCCAGGGCCCGGTGAGCAGTTCTTC
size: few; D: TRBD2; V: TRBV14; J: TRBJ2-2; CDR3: CASSRLGTTIHGELFF; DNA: TGTGCCAGCAGCCGCCTCGGGACTACAATTCACGGGGAGCTGTTTTTT
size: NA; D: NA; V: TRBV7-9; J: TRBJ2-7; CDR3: CASSTVAPGSYEQYF; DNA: TGTGCCAGCAGCACGGTGGCCCCCGGCTCCTACGAGCAGTACTTC
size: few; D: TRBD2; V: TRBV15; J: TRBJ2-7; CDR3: CATSTTSGRSYEQYF; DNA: TGTGCCACCAGCACTACTAGCGGGAGATCCTACGAGCAGTACTTC
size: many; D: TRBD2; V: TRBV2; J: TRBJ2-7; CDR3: CASSESGTSSYEQYF; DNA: TGTGCCAGCAGTGAAAGCGGGACTAGCTCCTACGAGCAGTACTTC
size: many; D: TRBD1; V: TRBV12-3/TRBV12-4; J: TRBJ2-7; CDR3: CASSLDGTGGEQYF; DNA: TGTGCCAGCAGTTTAGATGGGACAGGGGGCGAGCAGTACTTC
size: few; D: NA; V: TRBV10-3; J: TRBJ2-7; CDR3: CAISDPSRTPAYEQYF; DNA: TGTGCCATCAGTGACCCTAGTCGAACTCCAGCCTACGAGCAGTACTTC
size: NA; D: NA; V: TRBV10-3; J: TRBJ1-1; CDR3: CASTRGQVYDTEAFF; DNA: TGTGCCAGCACCCGTGGGCAGGTCTACGACACTGAAGCTTTCTTT
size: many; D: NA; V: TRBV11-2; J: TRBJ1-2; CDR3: CASSTADTSQNYGYTF; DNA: TGTGCCAGCAGCACAGCGGACACTTCCCAAAACTATGGCTACACCTTC
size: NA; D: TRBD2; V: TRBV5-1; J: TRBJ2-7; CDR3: CASGVSSGVFYEQYF; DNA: TGCGCCAGCGGGGTTTCTAGCGGGGTATTCTACGAGCAGTACTTC
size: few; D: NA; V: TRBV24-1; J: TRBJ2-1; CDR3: CATGQYNEQFF; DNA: TGTGCCACCGGACAGTACAATGAGCAGTTCTTC
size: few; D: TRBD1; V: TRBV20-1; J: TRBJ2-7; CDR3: CSTGATPYEQYF; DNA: TGCAGTACAGGGGCAACACCCTACGAGCAGTACTTC
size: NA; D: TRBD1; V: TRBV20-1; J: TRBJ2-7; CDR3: CSARDLEGDRDYEQYF; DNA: TGCAGTGCTAGAGATTTGGAGGGGGACAGGGACTACGAGCAGTACTTC
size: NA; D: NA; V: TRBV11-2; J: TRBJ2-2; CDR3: CASTPDQRKHTGELFF; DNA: TGTGCCAGCACCCCGGACCAGCGGAAACACACCGGGGAGCTGTTTTTT
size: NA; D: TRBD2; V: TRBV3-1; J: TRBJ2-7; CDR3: CASIEGVLAGPRKQYF; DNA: TGTGCCAGCATCGAAGGAGTACTAGCGGGGCCCAGAAAGCAGTACTTC
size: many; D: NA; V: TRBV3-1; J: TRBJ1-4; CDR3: CASSQAFGAAGKLFF; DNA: TGTGCCAGCAGCCAAGCGTTTGGGGCTGCCGGAAAACTGTTTTTT
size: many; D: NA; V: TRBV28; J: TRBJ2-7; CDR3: CASSLTYEQYF; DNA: TGTGCCAGCAGTTTAACCTACGAGCAGTACTTC
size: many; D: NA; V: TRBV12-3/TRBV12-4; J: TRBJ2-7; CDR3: CASSLELSYEQYF; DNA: TGTGCCAGCAGCTTAGAGTTGTCCTACGAGCAGTACTTC
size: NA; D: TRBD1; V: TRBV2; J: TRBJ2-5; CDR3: CASGTGSGETQYF; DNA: TGTGCCAGCGGGACAGGGTCGGGGGAGACCCAGTACTTC